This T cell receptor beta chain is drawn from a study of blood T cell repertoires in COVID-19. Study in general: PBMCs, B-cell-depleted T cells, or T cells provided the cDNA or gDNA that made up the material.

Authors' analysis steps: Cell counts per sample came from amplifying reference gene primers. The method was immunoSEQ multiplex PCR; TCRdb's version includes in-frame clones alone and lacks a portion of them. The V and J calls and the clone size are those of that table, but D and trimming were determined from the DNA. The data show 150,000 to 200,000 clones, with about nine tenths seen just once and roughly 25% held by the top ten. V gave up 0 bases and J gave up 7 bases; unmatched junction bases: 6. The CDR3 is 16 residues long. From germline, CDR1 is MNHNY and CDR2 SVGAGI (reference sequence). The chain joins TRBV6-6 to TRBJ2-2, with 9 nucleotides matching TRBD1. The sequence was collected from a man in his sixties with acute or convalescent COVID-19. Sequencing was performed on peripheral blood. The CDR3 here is CASSYSMDRGDGELFF. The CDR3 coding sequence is TGTGCCAGCAGTTACTCGATGGACAGGGGTGACGGGGAGCTGTTTTTT.